This record covers a single T cell receptor (beta chain). No cognate antigen has been identified for it. Base-call qualities are not available, and no considerably larger clone is one nucleotide away. This specimen belongs to a study of blood T cell repertoires in COVID-19 (TCRdb year 2020). Notes on the research overall: Samples from collaborators originated in the United States, Italy and Spain and spanned both the acute and convalescent phases of COVID-19. The material from the prospective study consisted of cDNA or gDNA derived from T cells, B-cell-depleted T cells, or PBMCs. The dataset comprised deeply sampled blood TCRbeta repertoires from subjects exposed to, actively infected with, or recovered from COVID-19. A freely available public database, intended as a resource for researchers studying the immune response to SARS-CoV-2, is where the repertoires were released. Samples came from the ongoing ImmuneRACE study (first 160 participants) plus 1,254 subjects from 6 global collaborators. Sample metadata almost always included a de-identified subject ID, COVID-19 status, age in years and sex. Where available, HLA class I and class II types were taken from metadata supplied by the sample provider and were not determined by assay-based typing.

Whole blood was collected in K2EDTA tubes by collaborating institutions according to the institutions' own protocols. Collaborator samples were shipped for TCRbeta analysis as frozen whole blood, isolated PBMCs, or DNA extracted from either sample type. The CDR3 contains 15 residues, cysteine and phenylalanine counted. The sequence is cut down to CDR3 DNA, 45 bases in frame from base 1. From V the trimming removes 5 bases and from J it removes 8 bases, while the gene matches leave 14 bases of the junction unaccounted for. According to the germline V gene, CDR1 reads MNHEY and CDR2 reads SVGAGI. What the work shows at the level of the full study, not this receptor alone: The amount of clinical and demographic metadata varied by source and participant and was provided uncurated.

TCRbeta CDR3 regions were amplified from genomic DNA by means of the immunoSEQ Assay, a bias-controlled multiplex PCR. The study's own analysis went as follows. Within the assay, amplification of reference gene primers was used to estimate how many nucleated cells each sample contained. To quantify the absolute abundance of each unique TCRbeta CDR3 rearrangement, sequence reads were collapsed and filtered. For each sample, productive Simpson clonality was calculated as the square root of Simpson's diversity index across productive rearrangements. The source is immuneACCESS, and TCRdb retained only in-frame sequences with V and J called. Part of the clones is not carried over; for the studies checked, unresolved V genes explain less than half of this, and the remainder is unexplained. The DNA gave D and trimming, while V, J and clone size come from that table. The sample table records some 50,000 clones; roughly 79% of these occur just once. The ten most abundant clones make up roughly 5.3% of the sample.

The sequenced material came from peripheral blood. This receptor was obtained from a human donor in a cohort sampled during active COVID-19. Recombination connected TRBV6-5 to TRBJ1-2, and TRBD1 matches 7 of the central bases. CDR3 loop: CASSPRRQGTVGYTF. The DNA sequence follows: TGTGCCAGCAGTCCTCGGCGGCAGGGGACAGTGGGCTACACCTTC.